The sequence of this T cell receptor beta chain was determined in a study of blood T cell repertoires in COVID-19. Across the study: Some COVID-19 samples were acute and others convalescent; all came from the United States, Italy and Spain.

The CDR3 is 14 amino acids. V gave up 4 bases and J gave up 5 bases, with 16 bases separating them. Per germline, CDR1 SGDLS and CDR2 YYNGEE. As originally analysed: Amplification of reference gene primers provided the estimated nucleated cell counts. Here immunoSEQ multiplex PCR was the method, and the copy in TCRdb shows in-frame clones only, minus some. D and trimming come from the DNA, and the V and J calls and clone size come from that table. The sample includes around 70,000 clones, roughly 83% of them seen just once. The sample taken for sequencing was peripheral blood. The chain couples TRBV9 to TRBJ2-7; TRBD2 might be the D (6 bases). This TCR was recovered from a man older than 75 with acute or convalescent COVID-19. CDR3 loop: CASSPGLPGDEQYF. CDR3 sequence (DNA): TGTGCCAGCAGCCCAGGGCTCCCGGGGGACGAGCAGTACTTC.